This T cell receptor beta chain was sequenced in a study of OX40 agonist ivuxolimab in advanced cancers. Study-wide results and caveats: The CD4+ and CD8+ T cells in the blood had expanded clonally by week 6 at 0.1 to 3.0 mg/kg.

Profiled with immunoSEQ multiplex PCR; TCRdb holds only in-frame clones, not every one. The sample holds more than 55,000 clones, approximately 85% seen once. This clone was counted once. The antigen is not known. This CDR3 has 13 amino acids. The V end lost 7 bases, the J end lost 5 bases, and 14 bases lay between the germline ends. Germline V gene sequence: CDR1 MDHEN, CDR2 SYDVKM. This chain connects TRBV28 to TRBJ1-2; D is unclear. Here the sequenced sample was CD4+ or CD8+ T cells sorted from blood, taken in a trial of the OX40 agonist ivuxolimab. This TCR was recovered from an adult with an advanced solid tumor such as melanoma, head and neck, liver or kidney cancer. The CDR3 loop reads CASTPWGPYGYTF. The CDR3 DNA follows: TGTGCCAGCACCCCCTGGGGTCCATATGGCTACACCTTC.